A selection of T cell receptor beta chains follows, all from one sample in a study of T cells in Graves' hyperthyroidism and ophthalmopathy. TCRdb ran MiXCR on the multiplex PCR reads and lists one entry per CDR3 protein. The sample consists of 450,000 to 700,000 distinct CDR3 sequences, approximately 44% of them appearing once. Sequenced material: peripheral blood or thyroid tissue (not recorded which). The receptors were sampled from an adult woman with Graves' disease, either hyperthyroidism or ophthalmopathy (not recorded which). Both conserved end residues are part of each CDR3. A D gene is named only where the DNA matches it firmly. A row's size may be missing; if present it is once, few, many or a size class.

v_gene: TRBV5-1
abundance: -
d_gene: -
j_gene: TRBJ1-1
CDR3nt: TGCGCCAGCAGCTTGACGGGGCCGAGTAATGAAGCTTTCTTT
CDR3aa: CASSLTGPSNEAFF

v_gene: TRBV12-3/TRBV12-4
abundance: -
d_gene: TRBD1
j_gene: TRBJ2-7
CDR3nt: TGTGCCAGCAGTTTAGGGACAGGACAGGGGAGGCAGTACTTC
CDR3aa: CASSLGTGQGRQYF

v_gene: TRBV6-6
abundance: many
d_gene: TRBD1
j_gene: TRBJ2-7
CDR3nt: TGTGCCAGCAGCCCGCGCCCTTTACAGGGGCCAACCTACGAGCAGTACTTC
CDR3aa: CASSPRPLQGPTYEQYF

v_gene: TRBV6-1
abundance: -
d_gene: TRBD1
j_gene: TRBJ2-5
CDR3nt: TGTGCCAGCAAGGGTGCCGGGACAGGAGAGGAGACCCAGTACTTC
CDR3aa: CASKGAGTGEETQYF

v_gene: TRBV29-1
abundance: few
d_gene: -
j_gene: TRBJ1-1
CDR3nt: TGCAGCGTTCCCACAGGGAACACTGAAGCTTTCTTT
CDR3aa: CSVPTGNTEAFF

v_gene: TRBV10-1
abundance: many
d_gene: -
j_gene: TRBJ2-3
CDR3nt: TGCGCCAGCAGTTTACGTGGAGATACGCAGTATTTT
CDR3aa: CASSLRGDTQYF

v_gene: TRBV9
abundance: -
d_gene: -
j_gene: TRBJ1-2
CDR3nt: TGTGCCAGCAGCGTTACCTCGGGGCCGCAAGGAAACACCTTC
CDR3aa: CASSVTSGPQGNTF

v_gene: TRBV24-1
abundance: many
d_gene: TRBD2
j_gene: TRBJ2-5
CDR3nt: TGTGCCACCTCCAGCAGCGGGAGAGAGACCCAGTACTTC
CDR3aa: CATSSSGRETQYF

v_gene: TRBV10-3
abundance: -
d_gene: -
j_gene: TRBJ2-7
CDR3nt: TGTGCCATCAGTGAGATCGATCCCTACGAGCAGTACTTC
CDR3aa: CAISEIDPYEQYF

v_gene: TRBV7-2
abundance: -
d_gene: -
j_gene: TRBJ1-1
CDR3nt: TGTGCCAGCAGCTTACTTACGGGATCTGCTGAAGCTTTCTTT
CDR3aa: CASSLLTGSAEAFF

v_gene: TRBV7-9
abundance: -
d_gene: -
j_gene: TRBJ1-3
CDR3nt: TGTGCCAGCAGCTCTTTCCCGAGGAGCCCTGGAAACACCATATATTTT
CDR3aa: CASSSFPRSPGNTIYF

v_gene: TRBV2
abundance: few
d_gene: -
j_gene: TRBJ1-1
CDR3nt: TGTGCCACCACCCCACCGGGGTACACTGAAGCTTTCTTT
CDR3aa: CATTPPGYTEAFF

v_gene: TRBV12-5
abundance: -
d_gene: -
j_gene: TRBJ2-4
CDR3nt: TGTGCTCCCCTAGCGAGACACATTCAGTACTTC
CDR3aa: CAPLARHIQYF

v_gene: TRBV7-6
abundance: -
d_gene: -
j_gene: TRBJ2-2
CDR3nt: -
CDR3aa: CASSTSVGPGELFF

v_gene: TRBV15
abundance: -
d_gene: -
j_gene: TRBJ2-6
CDR3nt: TGTGCCACCAGCTTGACGGCAGCCTCAGCCCGTTCATCTGGGGCCAACGTCCTGACTTTC
CDR3aa: CATSLTAASARSSGANVLTF

v_gene: TRBV7-9
abundance: -
d_gene: -
j_gene: TRBJ1-5
CDR3nt: TGTGCCAGCAGCGGGGACAAGGCCCAGCATTTT
CDR3aa: CASSGDKAQHF

v_gene: TRBV19
abundance: -
d_gene: TRBD1
j_gene: TRBJ1-5
CDR3nt: TGTGCCAGTAGTATAGCCGGAGGGACAGGGGGCGGTCAGCCCCAGCATTTT
CDR3aa: CASSIAGGTGGGQPQHF

v_gene: TRBV7-9
abundance: many
d_gene: TRBD2
j_gene: TRBJ2-5
CDR3nt: TGTGCCAGCAGCCGACTAGCGGTCGAAAGGACCCAGTACTTC
CDR3aa: CASSRLAVERTQYF

v_gene: TRBV15
abundance: -
d_gene: TRBD1
j_gene: TRBJ2-7
CDR3nt: TGTGCCACCAGCGTCCCCGGGACAGGGCCTCCCTACGAGCAGTACTTC
CDR3aa: CATSVPGTGPPYEQYF

v_gene: TRBV20-1
abundance: -
d_gene: -
j_gene: TRBJ2-7
CDR3nt: TGCAGTGCTAGAGAGGGGACCGACGGCAACGAGCAGTACTTC
CDR3aa: CSAREGTDGNEQYF

v_gene: TRBV29-1
abundance: -
d_gene: -
j_gene: TRBJ1-4
CDR3nt: TGCAGCGTTCTCGGTGAAAAACTGTTTTTT
CDR3aa: CSVLGEKLFF

v_gene: TRBV7-9
abundance: -
d_gene: -
j_gene: TRBJ2-7
CDR3nt: TGTGCCAGCAGCCCTAACAAGGCCTACGAGCAGTACTTC
CDR3aa: CASSPNKAYEQYF